The clone carrying this TCR beta chain was found many times. The data were obtained in a study of early T cells in non-severe SARS-CoV-2 infection. V shed 8 bases, J shed 5 bases, and the junction held 10 bases outside the gene matches. CDR1 and CDR2 (germline): MNHEY, SMNVEV (reference sequence). This CDR3 contains 15 residues. TCRdb reprocessed the 5' RACE reads with MiXCR, giving one entry per CDR3 protein. The data contain tens of thousands of distinct CDR3 sequences, 5.5% to 6.5% of them singletons. Sequenced material: whole blood. The rearrangement links TRBV27 to TRBJ1-4, with 8 bases that match TRBD1. The TCR comes from an adult who was a healthcare worker with PCR-confirmed SARS-CoV-2 infection or an uninfected control (not recorded which). The CDR3: CASPRGQGANEKLFF. The CDR3 nucleotides are TGTGCCAGCCCCCGTGGACAGGGAGCAAATGAAAAACTGTTTTTT.